A selection of T cell receptor beta chains follows, all from one sample in a study of blood T cells in healthy people across ages. MiXCR, run by TCRdb on the 5' RACE reads, gives a single entry per CDR3 protein. Among around 1.5 million distinct CDR3 sequences listed, 35% to 45% were seen once. The material sequenced was blood. These receptors were taken from a young woman in good health. CDR3s include the opening cysteine and the closing phenylalanine or tryptophan. D genes are given only for firm matches. Size is omitted from some rows. Given values are once, few, many or a class for expanded clones.

clone size	D gene	V gene	J gene	CDR3 protein	CDR3 DNA
once	NA	TRBV7-9	TRBJ2-1	CASSSGNGGQFF	TGTGCCAGCAGCTCAGGAAACGGGGGGCAGTTCTTC
few	NA	TRBV6-5	TRBJ2-7	CASRETSSGEQYF	TGTGCCAGCAGAGAGACATCATCGGGCGAGCAGTACTTC
few	TRBD2	TRBV3-1	TRBJ2-7	CASSPGLGYYNEQYF	TGTGCCAGCAGTCCGGGACTAGGATACTACAATGAGCAGTACTTC
NA	TRBD2	TRBV25-1	TRBJ2-6	CASRKDFSGGHSGANVLTF	TGTGCCAGCAGAAAGGACTTTAGCGGGGGCCACTCTGGGGCCAACGTCCTGACTTTC
NA	TRBD1	TRBV20-1	TRBJ2-7	CSAMDRGHNEQYF	TGCAGTGCTATGGACAGGGGGCACAATGAGCAGTACTTC
NA	NA	TRBV11-2	TRBJ1-2	CASSPTGSSTYGYTF	TGTGCCAGCAGCCCTACGGGAAGCTCCACTTATGGCTACACCTTC
NA	TRBD2	TRBV4-1	TRBJ2-7	CASSQTSGGTHYEQYF	TGCGCCAGCAGCCAGACTAGCGGGGGGACCCACTACGAGCAGTACTTC
NA	TRBD1	TRBV15	TRBJ1-1	CATSTKQGVTEAFF	TGTGCCACCAGCACCAAACAGGGGGTTACTGAAGCTTTCTTT
many	NA	TRBV14	TRBJ1-1	CASSQRSGEAFF	TGTGCCAGCAGCCAAAGATCAGGGGAAGCTTTCTTT
NA	TRBD1	TRBV5-4	TRBJ1-2	CASSRGTGGMINYGYTF	TGTGCCAGCAGCCGGGGGACAGGGGGCATGATTAACTATGGCTACACCTTC
few	NA	TRBV9	TRBJ2-5	CASNPGDQETQYF	TGTGCCAGCAACCCAGGGGATCAAGAGACCCAGTACTTC
NA	NA	TRBV9	TRBJ1-6	CASQGMGNSYNSPLHF	TGTGCCAGCCAGGGAATGGGTAACTCCTATAATTCACCCCTCCACTTT
NA	NA	TRBV29-1	TRBJ2-1	CSVRKADTYNEQFF	TGCAGCGTCCGAAAGGCTGATACCTACAATGAGCAGTTCTTC
NA	NA	TRBV5-1	TRBJ1-5	CASRSGLSNQPQHF	TGCGCCAGCAGATCAGGGCTCAGCAATCAGCCCCAGCATTTT
few	NA	TRBV21-1	TRBJ2-1	CAAQFRSYNEQFF	TGTGCCGCGCAATTCCGATCCTACAATGAGCAGTTCTTC
NA	TRBD1	TRBV20-1	TRBJ2-7	CSGRDSTYEQYF	TGCAGTGGCCGGGACAGCACCTACGAGCAGTACTTC
NA	TRBD2	TRBV11-2	TRBJ2-1	CASSLRLAGNYNEQFF	TGTGCCAGCAGCTTGAGACTAGCGGGAAACTACAATGAGCAGTTCTTC
few	TRBD2	TRBV5-6	TRBJ2-7	CASSSLAGVGYEQYF	TGTGCCAGCAGCTCACTAGCGGGAGTAGGCTACGAGCAGTACTTC
NA	TRBD1	TRBV10-3	TRBJ1-2	CAISELTGLGGYTF	TGTGCCATCAGCGAGTTGACAGGGTTGGGTGGCTACACCTTC
few	NA	TRBV2	TRBJ2-5	CASSPDGGVQETQYF	TGTGCCAGCAGCCCGGACGGTGGGGTCCAAGAGACCCAGTACTTC
NA	NA	TRBV29-1	TRBJ1-3	CSVESRLFSGNIIYF	TGCAGCGTTGAGTCCAGGTTGTTCTCTGGAAACATCATATATTTT
NA	NA	TRBV3-1	TRBJ1-6	CASSLGDGSPLHF	TGTGCCAGCAGCTTGGGGGACGGTTCACCCCTCCACTTT
NA	NA	TRBV7-2	TRBJ2-1	CASSSDWSSYNEQFF	TGTGCCAGCAGCTCAGACTGGAGCTCCTACAATGAGCAGTTCTTC
NA	TRBD1	TRBV4-1	TRBJ2-2	CASSQSPTGDDTGELFF	TGCGCCAGCAGCCAGTCCCCGACAGGGGACGACACCGGGGAGCTGTTTTTT
many	TRBD2	TRBV7-9	TRBJ2-3	CASRRSGRTDTQYF	TGTGCCAGCAGGCGAAGCGGGAGGACAGATACGCAGTATTTT
NA	NA	TRBV24-1	TRBJ2-7	CATSDGPRGAQYF	TGTGCCACCAGTGATGGGCCTCGCGGTGCCCAGTACTTC
NA	NA	TRBV12-3/TRBV12-4	TRBJ2-3	CASSLGLVRVDTQYF	TGTGCCAGCAGTTTAGGACTAGTGAGAGTAGATACGCAGTATTTT
NA	NA	TRBV13	TRBJ2-3	CASSQGGITDTQYF	TGTGCCAGCAGCCAAGGCGGGATCACAGATACGCAGTATTTT
NA	NA	TRBV6-5	TRBJ2-1	CASNLRDGRNEQFF	TGTGCCAGCAACCTACGGGACGGGCGGAATGAGCAGTTCTTC
few	TRBD1	TRBV2	TRBJ2-7	CASTTGATYEQYF	TGTGCCAGCACGACAGGGGCTACCTACGAGCAGTACTTC
NA	NA	TRBV27	TRBJ1-1	CASSTKAMSTEAFF	TGTGCCAGCAGCACCAAGGCGATGAGCACTGAAGCTTTCTTT
NA	TRBD2	TRBV6-6	TRBJ2-3	CASQPGGMDTQYF	TGTGCCAGCCAGCCGGGAGGGATGGATACGCAGTATTTT
NA	NA	TRBV21-1	TRBJ2-7	CASSRSGDRGYEQYF	TGTGCCAGCAGCAGATCGGGGGACAGGGGCTACGAGCAGTACTTC
NA	TRBD1	TRBV4-1	TRBJ2-3	CASSLGLGDRGSTDTQYF	TGCGCCAGCAGCCTGGGATTAGGGGACAGGGGGAGCACAGATACGCAGTATTTT
NA	NA	TRBV15	TRBJ1-4	CATSRVGRGGEKLFF	TGTGCCACCAGCAGAGTAGGCAGGGGAGGTGAAAAACTGTTTTTT
many	NA	TRBV6-5	TRBJ2-7	CASSRGVTYEQYF	TGCGCCAGCAGCCGAGGGGTAACATACGAGCAGTACTTC
NA	NA	TRBV7-9	TRBJ2-1	CASSLEFESAAGNEQFF	TGTGCCAGCAGCTTAGAGTTCGAGAGTGCGGCTGGGAATGAGCAGTTCTTC